This T cell receptor beta chain derives from a study of Ad26.COV2.S vaccination and SARS-CoV-2 variants. Documented treatment: roughly 18 received Ad26.COV2.S at low or high dose, single or two shots; roughly five received placebo; per-sample allocation not given. At day 63 after the first vaccine or placebo injection, samples were drawn. Boston hosted the donor, who was an adult aged 18-55 years. Sequencing used immunoSEQ multiplex PCR; TCRdb keeps in-frame clones, though not all of them. Of over 400,000 clones listed, around 92% were seen once; the top ten hold under 2%. The V end was cut by 4 bases, the J end by 3 bases, with 4 bases between. The CDR3 totals 11 residues. The germline V gene has CDR1 PRHDT and CDR2 FYEKMQ (reference sequence).

The sequence was obtained from a person aged 18-60 years who received the Ad26.COV2.S COVID-19 vaccine or a placebo. The sample was peripheral blood, taken in a trial of Ad26.COV2.S vaccine versus placebo. The rearrangement uses TRBV13 and TRBJ2-7; D is ambiguous. The chain's CDR3 is CASSSSYEQYF. The DNA of the CDR3 is TGTGCCAGCAGCTCAAGCTACGAGCAGTACTTC.